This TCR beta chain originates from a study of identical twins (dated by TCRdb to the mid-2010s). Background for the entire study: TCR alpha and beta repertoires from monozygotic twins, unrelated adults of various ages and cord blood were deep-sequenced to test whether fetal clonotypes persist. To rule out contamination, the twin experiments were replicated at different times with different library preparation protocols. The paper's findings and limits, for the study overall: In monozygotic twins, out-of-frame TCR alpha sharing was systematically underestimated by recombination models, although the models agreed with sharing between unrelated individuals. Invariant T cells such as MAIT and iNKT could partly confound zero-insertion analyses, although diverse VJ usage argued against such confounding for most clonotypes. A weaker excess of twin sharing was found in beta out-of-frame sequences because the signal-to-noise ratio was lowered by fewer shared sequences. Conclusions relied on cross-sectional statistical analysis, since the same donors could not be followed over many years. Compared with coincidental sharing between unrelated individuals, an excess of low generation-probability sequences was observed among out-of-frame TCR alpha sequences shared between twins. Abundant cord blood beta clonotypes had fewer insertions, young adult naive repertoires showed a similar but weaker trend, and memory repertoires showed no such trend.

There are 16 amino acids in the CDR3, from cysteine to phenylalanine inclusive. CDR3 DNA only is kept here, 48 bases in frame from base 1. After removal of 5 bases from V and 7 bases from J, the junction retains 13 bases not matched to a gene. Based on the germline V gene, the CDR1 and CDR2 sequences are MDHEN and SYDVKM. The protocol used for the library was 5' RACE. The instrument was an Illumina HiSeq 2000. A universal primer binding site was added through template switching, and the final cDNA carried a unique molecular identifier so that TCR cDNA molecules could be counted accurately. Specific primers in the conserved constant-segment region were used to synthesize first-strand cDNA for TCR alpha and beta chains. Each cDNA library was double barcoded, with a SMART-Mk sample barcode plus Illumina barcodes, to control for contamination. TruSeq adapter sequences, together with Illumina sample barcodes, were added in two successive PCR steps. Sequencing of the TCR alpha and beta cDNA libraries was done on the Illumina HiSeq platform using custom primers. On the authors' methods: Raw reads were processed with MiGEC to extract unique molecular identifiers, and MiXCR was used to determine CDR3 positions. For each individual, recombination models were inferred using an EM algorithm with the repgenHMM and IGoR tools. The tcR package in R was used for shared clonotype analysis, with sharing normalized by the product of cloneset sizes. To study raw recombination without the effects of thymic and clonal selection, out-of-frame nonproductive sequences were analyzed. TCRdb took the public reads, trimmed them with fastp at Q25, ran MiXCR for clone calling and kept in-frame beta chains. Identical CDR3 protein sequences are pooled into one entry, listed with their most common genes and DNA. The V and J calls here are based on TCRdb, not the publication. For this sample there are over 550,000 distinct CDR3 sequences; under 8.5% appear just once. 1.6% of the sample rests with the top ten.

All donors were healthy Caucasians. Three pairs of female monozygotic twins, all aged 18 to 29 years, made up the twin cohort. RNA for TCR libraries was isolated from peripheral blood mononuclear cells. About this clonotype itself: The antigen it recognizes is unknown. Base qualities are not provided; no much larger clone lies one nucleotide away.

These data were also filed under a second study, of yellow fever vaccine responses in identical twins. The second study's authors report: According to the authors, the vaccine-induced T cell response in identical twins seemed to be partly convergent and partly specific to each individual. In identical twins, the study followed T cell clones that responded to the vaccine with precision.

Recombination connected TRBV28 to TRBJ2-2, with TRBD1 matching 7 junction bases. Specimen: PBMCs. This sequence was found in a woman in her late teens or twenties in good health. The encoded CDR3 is CASSAPGQTYGGELFF. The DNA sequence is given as TGTGCCAGCAGTGCTCCGGGACAGACTTACGGCGGGGAGCTGTTTTTT. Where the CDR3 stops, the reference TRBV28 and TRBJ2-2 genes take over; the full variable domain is DVKVTQSSRYLVKRTGEKVFLECVQDMDHENMFWYRQDPGLGLRLIYFSYDVKMKEKGDIPEGYSVSREKKERFSLILESASTNQTSMYLCASSAPGQTYGGELFFGEGSRLTVL.